The entry that follows covers one T cell receptor (beta chain) sequence. These data come from a study of T cell responses to AZD1222 COVID-19 vaccine. This CDR3 spans 17 amino acids. Unmatched junction bases numbered 11, after V lost 0 bases and J lost 7 bases. Germline V gene sequence: CDR1 LGHNA, CDR2 YSLEER. Measured with immunoSEQ multiplex PCR; TCRdb has only the in-frame clones, and not every one. The data show some 100,000 clones, 88% seen once. This clonotype originated in an adult in good health. The gene calls are TRBV4-3 and TRBJ2-2; the match to TRBD2 covers 7 bases. The specimen was peripheral blood, collected on day 0 of MenACWY control vaccination. Here the CDR3 reads CASSQEDNFRGDGELFF. In nucleotides, the CDR3 is TGCGCCAGCAGCCAAGAGGACAACTTTCGGGGGGACGGGGAGCTGTTTTTT.